This TCR beta chain is drawn from a study of CD8+ T cells in alopecia areata. At the level of the study: In an open-label trial, patients got 5 to 10 mg tofacitinib twice daily. The study gave tofacitinib for 6 to 18 months, then 6 months off drug. Notes on the study in general: An increase in clonality over normal scalp was evident in lesional scalp, especially alopecia totalis/universalis. Alphabeta T cells residing in normal skin are also sequenced in scalp samples.

Extracted RNA was reverse transcribed, and the resulting cDNA served as sequencing template. Some clones are missing from TCRdb's copy, which holds only in-frame ones; the method was immunoSEQ multiplex PCR. Here the sample spans about 180,000 clones, about 63% being singletons. Note on this clone: The antigen is not known.

Sequences were derived from CD4+ T cells sorted from blood, sampled at week 0. The sequence derives from a human donor with alopecia areata.

The DNA for the CDR3 is TGCAGCGTTGAAAGGGGATCGGGCGGTGAGCAGTTCTTC. Its translation is CSVERGSGGEQFF. This chain connects TRBV29-1 to TRBJ2-1, with D maybe TRBD1 (5 bases). Trimming took 2 bases from V and 9 from J, leaving 14 bases between them. CDR3 size: 13 residues. Germline CDR1 and CDR2: SQVTM and ANQGSEA.